This record covers a single T cell receptor (beta chain). Its target is unknown. Only in-frame clones appear in the TCRdb table, and some are missing; sequencing was by immunoSEQ multiplex PCR. The sample comprises about 90,000 clones, 84% of which are singletons, and 12% rests with the top ten. The data stem from a study of cytomegalovirus exposure and HLA in healthy donors. Overall study results and limits: It was found in a later analysis that first-cohort TCR clusters tended to co-occur in the 100 to 150 validation repertoires.

With V trimmed by 6 bases and J by 9 bases, 10 bases remained unmatched. CDR3 length: 16 residues. Germline V gives CDR1 MDHEN, CDR2 SYDVKM. This sequence was found in a young woman in good health and CMV-seropositive. V and J are TRBV28 and TRBJ2-1; TRBD2 aligns across 14 bases. Sequencing was done on a sample of PBMCs. CDR3 protein: CASSLGTSGGRSEQFF. The CDR3 nucleotides read TGTGCCAGCAGCTTAGGGACTAGCGGGGGCCGGAGTGAGCAGTTCTTC.